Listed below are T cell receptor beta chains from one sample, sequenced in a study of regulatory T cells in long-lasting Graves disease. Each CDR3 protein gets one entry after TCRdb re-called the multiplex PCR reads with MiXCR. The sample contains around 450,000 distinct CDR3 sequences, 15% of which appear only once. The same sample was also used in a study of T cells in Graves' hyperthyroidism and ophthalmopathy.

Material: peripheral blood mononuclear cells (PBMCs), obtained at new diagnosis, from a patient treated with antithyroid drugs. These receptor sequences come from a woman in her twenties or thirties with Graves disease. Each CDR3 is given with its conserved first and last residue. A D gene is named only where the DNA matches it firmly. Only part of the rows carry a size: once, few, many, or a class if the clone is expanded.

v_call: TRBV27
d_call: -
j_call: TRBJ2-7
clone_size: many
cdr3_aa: CASSLTTRVGYEQYF
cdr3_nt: TGTGCCAGCAGTCTCACTACAAGGGTAGGGTACGAGCAGTACTTC

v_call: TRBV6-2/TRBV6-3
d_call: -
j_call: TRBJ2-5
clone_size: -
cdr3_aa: CASRSLRTAQETQYF
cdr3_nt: TGTGCCAGCAGATCTCTTAGGACAGCCCAAGAGACCCAGTACTTC

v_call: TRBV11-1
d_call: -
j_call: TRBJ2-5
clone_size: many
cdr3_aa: CASSRLLAGMGQETQYF
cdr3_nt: TGTGCCAGCAGCCGTCTTTTAGCAGGGATGGGCCAAGAGACCCAGTACTTC

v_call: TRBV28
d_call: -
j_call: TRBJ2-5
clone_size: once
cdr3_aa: CASSFSIQGREETQYF
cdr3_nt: TGTGCCAGCAGTTTTAGCATTCAGGGCCGGGAAGAGACCCAGTACTTC

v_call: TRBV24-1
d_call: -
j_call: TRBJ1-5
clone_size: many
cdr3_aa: CATSSGTWQPQHF
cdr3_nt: TGTGCCACCAGTTCGGGTACGTGGCAGCCCCAGCATTTT

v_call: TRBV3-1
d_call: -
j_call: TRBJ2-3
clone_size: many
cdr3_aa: CASSYGRRGSDTQYF
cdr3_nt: TGTGCCAGCAGCTACGGGAGAAGGGGATCAGATACGCAGTATTTT

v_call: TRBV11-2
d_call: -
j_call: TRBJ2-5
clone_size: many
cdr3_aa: CASSLDGGRGETQYF
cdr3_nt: TGTGCCAGCAGCTTAGACGGGGGAAGAGGAGAGACCCAGTACTTC

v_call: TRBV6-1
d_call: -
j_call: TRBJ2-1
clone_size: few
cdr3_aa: CASSLVHGYNEQFF
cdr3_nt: TGTGCCAGCAGCCTAGTCCACGGCTACAATGAGCAGTTCTTC

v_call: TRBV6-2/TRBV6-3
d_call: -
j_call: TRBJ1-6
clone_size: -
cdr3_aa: CASSYRTENSPLHF
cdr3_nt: TGTGCCAGCAGTTACAGGACGGAGAATTCACCCCTCCACTTT

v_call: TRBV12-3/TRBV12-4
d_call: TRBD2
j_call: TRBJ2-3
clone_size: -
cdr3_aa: CASSTRERDRTDTQYF
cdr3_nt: TGTGCCAGCAGCACCAGGGAGCGGGATAGGACAGATACGCAGTATTTT

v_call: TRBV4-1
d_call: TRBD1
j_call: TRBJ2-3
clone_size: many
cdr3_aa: CASRENRGASTDTQYF
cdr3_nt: TGCGCCAGCAGGGAAAACAGGGGCGCTAGCACAGATACGCAGTATTTT

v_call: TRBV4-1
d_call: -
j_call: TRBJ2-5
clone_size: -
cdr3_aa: CASSQEGGSRETQYF
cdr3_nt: TGCGCCAGCAGCCAAGAGGGAGGCTCCAGGGAGACCCAGTACTTC

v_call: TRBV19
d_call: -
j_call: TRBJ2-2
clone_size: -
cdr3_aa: CASSIRGWDTGELFF
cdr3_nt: TGTGCCAGTAGCATACGGGGGTGGGACACCGGGGAGCTGTTTTTT

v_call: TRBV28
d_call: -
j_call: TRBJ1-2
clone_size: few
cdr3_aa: CASSSWLMGYGYTF
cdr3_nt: TGTGCCAGCAGTTCATGGTTAATGGGGTATGGCTACACCTTC

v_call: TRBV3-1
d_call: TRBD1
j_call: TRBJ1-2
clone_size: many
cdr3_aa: CASEGSGQGDYGYTF
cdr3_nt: TGTGCCAGCGAGGGCTCAGGACAGGGTGACTATGGCTACACCTTC

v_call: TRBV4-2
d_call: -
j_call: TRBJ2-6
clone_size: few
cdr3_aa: CASSQSHFSSGANVLTF
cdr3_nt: TGTGCCAGCAGCCAATCCCACTTTAGTTCTGGGGCCAACGTCCTGACTTTC

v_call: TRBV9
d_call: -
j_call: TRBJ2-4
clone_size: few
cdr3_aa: CASSPPQGNIQYF
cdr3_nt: TGTGCCAGCAGCCCGCCCCAGGGGAACATTCAGTACTTC

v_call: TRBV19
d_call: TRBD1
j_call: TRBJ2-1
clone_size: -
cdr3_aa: CASKGGQGMFNEQFF
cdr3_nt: TGTGCCAGTAAGGGAGGACAGGGGATGTTCAATGAGCAGTTCTTC

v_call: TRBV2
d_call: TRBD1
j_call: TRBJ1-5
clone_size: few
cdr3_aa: CASSELGQGAGQPQHF
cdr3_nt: TGTGCCAGCAGTGAATTGGGACAGGGGGCTGGTCAGCCCCAGCATTTT

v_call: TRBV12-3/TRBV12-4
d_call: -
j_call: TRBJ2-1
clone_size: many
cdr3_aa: CASSFGTTIQFF
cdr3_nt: TGTGCCAGCAGTTTTGGTACTACAATTCAGTTCTTC

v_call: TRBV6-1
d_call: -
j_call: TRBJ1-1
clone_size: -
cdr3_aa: CASSRQFPNTEAFF
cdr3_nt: TGTGCCAGCAGTAGACAGTTCCCGAACACTGAAGCTTTCTTT

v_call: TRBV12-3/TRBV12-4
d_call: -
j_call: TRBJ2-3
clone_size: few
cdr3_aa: CAIRDFSTDTQYF
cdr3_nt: TGTGCCATAAGGGACTTTAGCACAGATACGCAGTATTTT

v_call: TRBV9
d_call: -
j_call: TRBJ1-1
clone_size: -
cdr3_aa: CASSVGGRLGLNTEAFF
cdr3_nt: TGTGCCAGCAGCGTAGGAGGGAGGTTAGGGTTAAACACTGAAGCTTTCTTT

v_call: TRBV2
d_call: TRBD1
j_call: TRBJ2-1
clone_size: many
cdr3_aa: CASSADRGAWDEQFF
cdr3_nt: TGTGCCAGCAGCGCGGACAGGGGGGCATGGGATGAGCAGTTCTTC

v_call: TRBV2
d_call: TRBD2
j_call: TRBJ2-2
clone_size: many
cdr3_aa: CASRVRDYYTGELFF
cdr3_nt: TGTGCCAGCAGGGTCCGGGACTACTACACCGGGGAGCTGTTTTTT

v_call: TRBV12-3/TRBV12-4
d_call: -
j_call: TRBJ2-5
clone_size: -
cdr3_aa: CASSLALRETQYF
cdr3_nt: TGTGCCAGCAGTTTAGCGCTAAGAGAGACCCAGTACTTC

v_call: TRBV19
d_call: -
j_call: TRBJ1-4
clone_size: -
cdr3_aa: CASRNTEKLFF
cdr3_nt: TGTGCCAGTAGGAACACTGAAAAACTGTTTTTT

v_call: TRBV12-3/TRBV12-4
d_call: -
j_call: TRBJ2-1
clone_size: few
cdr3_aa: CASSFFRDRGRVRNEQFF
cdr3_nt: TGTGCCAGCAGTTTCTTCAGGGATCGGGGGCGGGTGCGCAATGAGCAGTTCTTC

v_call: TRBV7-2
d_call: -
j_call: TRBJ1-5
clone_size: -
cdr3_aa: CASSLVGQSNQPQHF
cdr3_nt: TGTGCCAGCAGCTTAGTTGGGCAGAGTAATCAGCCCCAGCATTTT

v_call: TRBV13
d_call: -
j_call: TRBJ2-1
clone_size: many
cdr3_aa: CASSSHALGQNYNEQFF
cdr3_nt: TGTGCCAGCAGCTCGCATGCGTTGGGACAAAACTACAATGAGCAGTTCTTC

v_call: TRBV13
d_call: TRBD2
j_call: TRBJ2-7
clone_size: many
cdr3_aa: CASSPTPAGVRKQYF
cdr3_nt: TGTGCCAGCAGCCCCACCCCGGCGGGGGTACGGAAGCAGTACTTC

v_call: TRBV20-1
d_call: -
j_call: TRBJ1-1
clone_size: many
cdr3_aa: CSARENTEAFF
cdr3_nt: TGCAGTGCTAGAGAGAACACTGAAGCTTTCTTT

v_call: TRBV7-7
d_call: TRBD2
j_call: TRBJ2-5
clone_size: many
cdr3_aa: CASSTDASGSETQYF
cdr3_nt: TGTGCCAGCAGCACTGACGCTAGCGGGAGTGAGACCCAGTACTTC

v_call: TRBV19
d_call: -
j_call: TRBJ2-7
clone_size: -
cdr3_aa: CAASSTRGLFHEQYF
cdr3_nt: TGTGCCGCCAGTAGTACAAGGGGACTCTTCCACGAGCAGTACTTC

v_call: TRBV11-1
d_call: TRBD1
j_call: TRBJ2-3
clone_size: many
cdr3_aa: CASSPWTGGADTQYF
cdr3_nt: TGTGCCAGCAGCCCTTGGACAGGTGGAGCAGATACGCAGTATTTT

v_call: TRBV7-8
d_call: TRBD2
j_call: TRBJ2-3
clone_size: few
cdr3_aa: CASSIRTRWDTDTQYF
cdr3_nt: TGTGCCAGCAGCATAAGGACTAGGTGGGACACAGATACGCAGTATTTT

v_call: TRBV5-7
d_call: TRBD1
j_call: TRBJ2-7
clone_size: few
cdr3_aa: CASSLDRGAPSYEQYF
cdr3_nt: TGTGCCAGCAGCTTGGACAGGGGGGCCCCCTCCTACGAGCAGTACTTC

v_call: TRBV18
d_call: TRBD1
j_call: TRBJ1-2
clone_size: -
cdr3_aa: CASSPTGTDSYGYTF
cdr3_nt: TGTGCCAGCTCACCAACCGGGACAGACTCCTATGGCTACACCTTC

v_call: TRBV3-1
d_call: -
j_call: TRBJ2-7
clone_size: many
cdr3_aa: CASSRNEGGGSYEQYF
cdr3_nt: TGTGCCAGCAGCCGGAACGAGGGAGGAGGCTCCTACGAGCAGTACTTC

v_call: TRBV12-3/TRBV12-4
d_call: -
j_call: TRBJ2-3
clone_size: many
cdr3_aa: CASSLPRQVSTDTQYF
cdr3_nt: TGTGCCAGCAGTTTACCCCGACAGGTTAGCACAGATACGCAGTATTTT

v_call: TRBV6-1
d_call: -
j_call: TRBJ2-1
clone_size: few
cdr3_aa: CASSTPPSDNEQFF
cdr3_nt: TGTGCCAGCAGTACTCCCCCGTCGGATAATGAGCAGTTCTTC

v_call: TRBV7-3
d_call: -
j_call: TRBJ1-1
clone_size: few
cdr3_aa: CASSSSGQDTEAFF
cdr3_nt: TGTGCCAGCAGCTCTAGTGGGCAAGACACTGAAGCTTTCTTT

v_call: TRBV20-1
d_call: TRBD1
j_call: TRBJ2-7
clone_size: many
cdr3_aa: CSAVRDSSYEQYF
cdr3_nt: TGCAGTGCTGTCCGGGACAGTTCCTACGAGCAGTACTTC

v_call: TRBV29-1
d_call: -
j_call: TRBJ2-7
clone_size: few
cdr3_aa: CSVRHYLGYEQYF
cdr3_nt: TGCAGCGTCAGACACTACCTAGGATACGAGCAGTACTTC

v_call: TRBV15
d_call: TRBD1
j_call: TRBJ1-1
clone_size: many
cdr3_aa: CATSSKRQGSTEAFF
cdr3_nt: TGTGCCACCAGCAGTAAAAGACAGGGAAGCACTGAAGCTTTCTTT

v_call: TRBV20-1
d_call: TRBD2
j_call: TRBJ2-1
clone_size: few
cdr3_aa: CSARVPSGRGNEQFF
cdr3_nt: TGCAGTGCTAGAGTCCCTAGCGGGAGGGGCAATGAGCAGTTCTTC

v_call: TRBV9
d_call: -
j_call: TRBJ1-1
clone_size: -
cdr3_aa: CASSPPGTLDTEAFF
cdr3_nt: TGTGCCAGCAGCCCCCCGGGCACCCTGGACACTGAAGCTTTCTTT

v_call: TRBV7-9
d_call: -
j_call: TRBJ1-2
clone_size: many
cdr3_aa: CASSRIQSYGYTF
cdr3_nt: TGTGCCAGCAGCCGAATACAGAGTTATGGCTACACCTTC

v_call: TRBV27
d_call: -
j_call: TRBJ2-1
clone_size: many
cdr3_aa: CASMVLRTAAYNEQFF
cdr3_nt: TGTGCCAGCATGGTTTTGCGGACAGCTGCCTACAATGAGCAGTTCTTC